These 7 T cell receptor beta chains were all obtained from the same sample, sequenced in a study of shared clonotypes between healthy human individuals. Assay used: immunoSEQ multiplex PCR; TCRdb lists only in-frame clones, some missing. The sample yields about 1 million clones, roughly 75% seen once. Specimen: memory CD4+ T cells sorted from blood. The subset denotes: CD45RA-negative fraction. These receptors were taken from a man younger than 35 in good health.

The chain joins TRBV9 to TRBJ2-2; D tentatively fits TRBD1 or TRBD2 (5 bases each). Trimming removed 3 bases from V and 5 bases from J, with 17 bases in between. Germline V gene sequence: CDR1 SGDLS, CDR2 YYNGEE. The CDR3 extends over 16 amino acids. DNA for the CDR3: TGTGCCAGCAGCGGAGGGAAAGGGGTGAGAACCGGGGAGCTGTTTTTT. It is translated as CASSGGKGVRTGELFF.

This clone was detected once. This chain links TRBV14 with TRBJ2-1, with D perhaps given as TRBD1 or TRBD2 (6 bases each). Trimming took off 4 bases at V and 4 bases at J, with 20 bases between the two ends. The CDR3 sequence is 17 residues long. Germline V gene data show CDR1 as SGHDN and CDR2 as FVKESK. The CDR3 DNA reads TGTGCCAGCAGCCCCCCAGGTACGGGGGCAACATACAATGAGCAGTTCTTC. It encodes CASSPPGTGATYNEQFF.

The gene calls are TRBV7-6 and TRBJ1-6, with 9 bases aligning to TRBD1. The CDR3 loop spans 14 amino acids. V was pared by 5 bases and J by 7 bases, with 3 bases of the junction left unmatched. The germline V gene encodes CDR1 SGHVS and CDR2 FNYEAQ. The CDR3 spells CASSVTGGNSPLHF. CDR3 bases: TGTGCCAGCAGCGTAACAGGGGGCAATTCACCCCTCCACTTT.

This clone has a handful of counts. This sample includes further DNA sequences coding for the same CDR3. CDR3 sequence reads: CAWSGGGQPQHF. DNA for the CDR3: TGTGCCTGGAGTGGAGGGGGCCAGCCCCAGCATTTT. This rearrangement joins TRBV30 to TRBJ1-5; 7 bases line up with TRBD1. CDR1 is GTSNPN and CDR2 is SVGIG in the germline V gene (reference sequence). This CDR3 spans 12 amino acids. With V trimmed by 1 base and J by 7 bases, 1 base remained unmatched.

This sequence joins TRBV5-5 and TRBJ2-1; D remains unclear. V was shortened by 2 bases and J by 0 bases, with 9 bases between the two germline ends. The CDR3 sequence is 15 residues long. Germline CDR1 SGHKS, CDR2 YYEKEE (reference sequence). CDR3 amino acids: CASSFSVSSYNEQFF. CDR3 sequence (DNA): TGTGCCAGCAGCTTCAGCGTAAGCTCCTACAATGAGCAGTTCTTC.

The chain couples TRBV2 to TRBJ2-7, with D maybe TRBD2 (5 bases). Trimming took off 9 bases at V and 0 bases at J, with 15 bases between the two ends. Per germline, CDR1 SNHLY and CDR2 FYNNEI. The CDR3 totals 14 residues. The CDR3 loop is CASRGRLLSYEQYF. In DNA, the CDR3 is TGTGCCAGTAGAGGGCGTCTACTCTCCTACGAGCAGTACTTC.

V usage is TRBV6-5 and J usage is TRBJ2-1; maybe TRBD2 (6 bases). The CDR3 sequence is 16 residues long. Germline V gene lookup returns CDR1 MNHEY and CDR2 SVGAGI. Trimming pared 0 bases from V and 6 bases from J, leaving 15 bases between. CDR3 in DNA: TGTGCCAGCAGTTACTCGTACCAGGGAGGTGGCAATGAGCAGTTCTTC. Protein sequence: CASSYSYQGGGNEQFF.